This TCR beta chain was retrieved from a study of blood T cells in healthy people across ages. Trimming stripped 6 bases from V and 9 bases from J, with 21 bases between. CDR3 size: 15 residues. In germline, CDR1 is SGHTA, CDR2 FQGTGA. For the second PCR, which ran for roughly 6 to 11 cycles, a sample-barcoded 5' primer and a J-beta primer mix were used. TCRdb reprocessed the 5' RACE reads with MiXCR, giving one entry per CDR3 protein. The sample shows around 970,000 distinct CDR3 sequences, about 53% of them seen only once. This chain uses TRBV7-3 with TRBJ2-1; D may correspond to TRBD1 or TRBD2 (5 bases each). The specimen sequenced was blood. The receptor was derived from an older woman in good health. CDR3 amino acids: CASRLLATGGGEQFF. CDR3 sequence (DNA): TGTGCCAGCAGACTCCTAGCCACCGGTGGGGGTGAGCAGTTCTTC.